These 21 T cell receptor beta chains were all obtained from the same sample, sequenced in a study of blood T cell repertoires in COVID-19 (dated by TCRdb to about 2020). The library was made by the immunoSEQ multiplex PCR assay. The clones in this table, taken by TCRdb from immuneACCESS, are in-frame only. Not every clone is retained; where verified, under half of the shortfall comes from an unresolved V gene, and the cause of the rest is unknown. For this sample the table gives around 240,000 clones, of which 70% to 90% were detected only once. The ten largest account for 1.9% of the sample. The sample consisted of PBMCs or T cells enriched from blood (not recorded which). The receptors derive from a woman aged 50 to 65 who had recovered from COVID-19.

The DNA of the CDR3 is TGTGCCAGCAGCTCAAACAGCCGCCCAGGCGGAAACACCATATATTTT. Translation gives CASSSNSRPGGNTIYF. This chain connects TRBV7-9 to TRBJ1-3; no firm D call. Germline assignment: CDR1 SEHNR and CDR2 FQNEAQ (reference sequence). The CDR3 runs to 16 residues. V was shortened by 4 bases and J by 4 bases, with 17 bases between the two germline ends.

This chain uses TRBV18 with TRBJ2-1, with 9 bases fitting TRBD1. Germline V CDR1 and CDR2: KGHSH, LQKENI. CDR3 length equals 15 residues. Trimming removed 5 bases from V and 4 bases from J; junction bases left unmatched: 6. In nucleotides, the CDR3 is TGTGCCAGCTCATCTCGGGACAGGGTTTACAATGAGCAGTTCTTC. Translated, it gives CASSSRDRVYNEQFF.

The rearrangement uses TRBV27 and TRBJ1-2, with 7 bases aligning to TRBD1. With 5 bases clipped from V and 4 bases from J, the junction kept 7 bases outside the gene matches. The CDR3 length is 14 residues. Germline V gene data show CDR1 as MNHEY and CDR2 as SMNVEV (reference sequence). The CDR3 region has the DNA TGTGCCAGCAGTAGACAGGGTGGAGGCTATGGCTACACCTTC. This translates into CASSRQGGGYGYTF.

V and J are TRBV27 and TRBJ2-1; 7 nucleotides match TRBD2. This CDR3 spans 14 amino acids. The trim removed 2 bases at V and 6 bases at J, leaving 4 bases unmatched. Germline CDR1 MNHEY, CDR2 SMNVEV (reference sequence). The DNA of the CDR3 is TGTGCCAGCAGTTTAGTCGGGAGGATCAATGAGCAGTTCTTC. Translating it yields CASSLVGRINEQFF.

V is TRBV7-2 and J is TRBJ2-5, with D perhaps matching TRBD1 (5 bases). V dropped 4 bases and J dropped 1 base, with 7 bases sitting between them. Germline V gene sequence: CDR1 SGHTA, CDR2 FQGNSA. The CDR3 is made up of 13 amino acids. Written as DNA, the CDR3 is TGTGCCAGCAGCTCCAGGGTCCAAGAGACCCAGTACTTC. It specifies CASSSRVQETQYF. The variable domain in full, completed from reference TRBV7-2 and TRBJ2-5, reads GAGVSQSPSNKVTEKGKDVELRCDPISGHTALYWYRQSLGQGLEFLIYFQGNSAPDKSGLPSDRFSAERTGGSVSTLTIQRTQQEDSAVYLCASSSRVQETQYFGPGTRLLVL.

The chain uses TRBV5-4 and TRBJ1-2; TRBD1 agrees at 7 bases. Germline CDR1 reads SGHNT; CDR2 reads YYREEE (reference sequence). This CDR3 comprises 14 residues. Trimming removed 4 bases from V and 4 bases from J; junction bases left unmatched: 7. The CDR3 here is CASSPRGASYGYTF. For the CDR3, the DNA is TGTGCCAGCAGCCCCAGGGGGGCTAGCTATGGCTACACCTTC.

The rearrangement uses TRBV13 and TRBJ2-5; unclear D gene. Germline CDR1 PRHDT, CDR2 FYEKMQ (reference sequence). V lost 5 bases and J lost 2, with 9 bases in between. This CDR3 is built from 13 residues. The CDR3, as DNA: TGTGCCAGCAGCGCCTCACTGCAAGAGACCCAGTACTTC. It yields the protein CASSASLQETQYF.

The table lists this clone with a count of one. In DNA, the CDR3 is TGTGCCAGCAGCCCACGGGCGGGAGGGCTGAATGAGCAGTTCTTC. Its protein product is CASSPRAGGLNEQFF. The chain has TRBV7-9 and TRBJ2-1; 9 bases are shared with TRBD2. After removal of 5 bases from V and 7 bases from J, the junction contained 9 bases not matched to a gene. The CDR3 is 15 amino acids. Germline lookup yields CDR1 SEHNR and CDR2 FQNEAQ (reference sequence).

In its sample, this clone was seen a few times. This chain connects TRBV6-2 or TRBV6-3 to TRBJ1-2; 8 bases map to TRBD1. V lost 0 bases, J lost 0 bases, and 9 bases stayed unmatched. This CDR3 comprises 18 residues. Germline assignment: CDR1 MNHEY and CDR2 SVGEGT. CDR3 sequence: CASSYSRGTGATNYGYTF. In DNA form, the CDR3 reads TGTGCCAGCAGTTACTCAAGAGGGACAGGAGCCACTAACTATGGCTACACCTTC.

The rearrangement joins TRBV5-1 to TRBJ2-5; D might be TRBD2 (5 bases). The germline V and J ends were trimmed by 4 bases and 2 bases, with 9 bases remaining between them. The CDR3 spans 13 residues. Germline V gene lookup returns CDR1 SGHRS and CDR2 YFSETQ. The CDR3 DNA is TGCGCCAGCAGCGCACCGGGACAAGAGACCCAGTACTTC. It encodes CASSAPGQETQYF.

The chain has TRBV28 and TRBJ1-2; 7 nucleotides line up with TRBD1. The CDR3 loop spans 13 amino acids. The germline gives CDR1 MDHEN, CDR2 SYDVKM. V trimming: 6 bases; J trimming: 14 bases; junction bases outside the gene matches: 15. The CDR3 coding sequence is TGTGCCAGCAGCAGAGGGACAGTCCCATATGGGACCTTC. Its protein is CASSRGTVPYGTF.

The CDR3 protein is CASSGILGGHNEQFF. CDR3 nucleotides: TGCGCCAGCAGCGGCATCCTGGGGGGACACAATGAGCAGTTCTTC. The chain combines TRBV5-1 with TRBJ2-1, with a weak D call TRBD2 (6 bases). V was pared by 4 bases and J by 5 bases, with 16 bases between. CDR1 SGHRS and CDR2 YFSETQ come from the germline V gene. The CDR3 runs to 15 residues. Complete variable domain (other parts from reference TRBV5-1 and TRBJ2-1): KAGVTQTPRYLIKTRGQQVTLSCSPISGHRSVSWYQQTPGQGLQFLFEYFSETQRNKGNFPGRFSGRQFSNSRSEMNVSTLELGDSALYLCASSGILGGHNEQFFGPGTRLTVL.

This clone was seen more than once but under ten times. CDR3 nucleotide sequence: TGTGCCAGCAGCTTAGCGAGGACAAAAGGAGCTTTCTTT. This translates into CASSLARTKGAFF. V gene TRBV7-2 combines with J gene TRBJ1-1; the D gene is possibly TRBD1 (5 bases). The CDR3 spans 13 residues. V lost 0 bases, J lost 10 bases, and 12 bases lay in between. Germline loops: CDR1 SGHTA, CDR2 FQGNSA.

The chain employs TRBV5-6 and TRBJ1-5, with TRBD1 matching over 7 bases. The CDR3 is 16 residues long. Per germline, CDR1 SGHDT and CDR2 YYEEEE. Trimming at V came to 1 base and at J to 7 bases, leaving 11 bases not matched to a gene. CDR3 sequence (DNA): TGTGCCAGCAGCTTGAGACAGGGCTTTAGCGAGCAGCCCCAGCATTTT. It is translated as CASSLRQGFSEQPQHF.

Note on this clone: At the DNA level, this CDR3 is encoded by other sequences in the same sample as well. This sequence joins TRBV10-3 and TRBJ1-5; D unresolved. CDR1 and CDR2 from the germline V gene are ENHRY and SYGVKD. The CDR3 covers 14 residues. V was clipped by 2 bases and J by 0 bases, with 5 bases between them. The CDR3: CAISERDSNQPQHF. In DNA, the CDR3 is TGTGCCATCAGTGAGCGCGATAGCAATCAGCCCCAGCATTTT.

This clone appeared a few times. The genes are TRBV6-5 and TRBJ1-1; D is possibly TRBD1 (6 bases). CDR1 and CDR2 (germline): MNHEY, SVGAGI. V lost 5 bases to trimming and J lost 8 bases, with 21 bases between them. CDR3 length: 15 amino acids. In nucleotides, the CDR3 is TGTGCCAGCAGTCATTTGGGCAGGGGTTTACTGGAAGCTTTCTTT. Its protein product is CASSHLGRGLLEAFF.

The chain couples TRBV10-1 to TRBJ2-7, with TRBD2 matching 7 bases. Germline trimming cut 6 bases from V and 6 bases from J; bases unmatched to any gene: 11. The CDR3 is 14 residues long. Per germline, CDR1 WNHNN and CDR2 SYGVQD (reference sequence). CDR3 amino acids: CASRPGTTPCEQYF. As DNA, the CDR3 is TGCGCCAGCAGACCGGGGACTACCCCCTGCGAGCAGTACTTC.

Remarks on this clone: This specimen includes other DNA sequences encoding the same CDR3. The chain has TRBV11-2 and TRBJ2-7; TRBD2 matches at 10 bases. V gave up 1 base and J gave up 3 bases; unmatched junction bases: 3. In germline, CDR1 is SGHAT, CDR2 FQNNGV. This CDR3 has 15 amino acids. This CDR3 is CASSLAASGSYEQYF. In DNA form, the CDR3 reads TGTGCCAGCAGCTTAGCCGCTAGCGGGAGCTACGAGCAGTACTTC.

In regard to this clone: Mismatch with germline at one junction end may stem from a read error. The chain is built from TRBV13 and TRBJ2-1, with TRBD2 matching over 7 bases. The CDR3 totals 15 residues. From germline, CDR1 is PRHDT and CDR2 FYEKMQ (reference sequence). CDR3 region: CASSSGGGRANGQFF. Here the CDR3 DNA reads TGTGCCAGCAGCTCGGGGGGAGGGAGGGCGAATGGGCAGTTCTTC. The variable domain in full, with the rest retrieved from reference TRBV13 and TRBJ2-1, is AAGVIQSPRHLIKEKRETATLKCYPIPRHDTVYWYQQGPGQDPQFLISFYEKMQSDKGSIPDRFSAQQFSDYHSELNMSSLELGDSALYFCASSSGGGRANGQFFGPGTRLTVL.

The V call is TRBV27, the J call TRBJ2-1; possibly TRBD2 for D (5 bases). This CDR3 has 12 amino acids. The V gene lost 6 bases and the J gene lost 5 bases, with 8 bases spanning the gap. Looked up from germline, CDR1 is MNHEY and CDR2 is SMNVEV (reference sequence). CDR3 nucleotide sequence: TGTGCCAGCAGCAAACTAGACAATGAGCAGTTCTTC. Translating gives CASSKLDNEQFF.

This clone was picked up a small number of times. The chain links TRBV19 to TRBJ2-2, with D possibly matching TRBD1 (6 bases). The CDR3 has 19 residues. The V gene lost 0 bases and the J gene lost 6 bases, with 23 bases spanning the gap. CDR1 is LNHDA, CDR2 SQIVND, per germline (reference sequence). CDR3 amino acids: CASSIDSTPVLRTAGELFF. Written as DNA, the CDR3 is TGTGCCAGTAGTATAGATTCCACTCCCGTACTTAGGACAGCCGGGGAGCTGTTTTTT. The whole variable domain, filled in from reference TRBV19 and TRBJ2-2, reads DGGITQSPKYLFRKEGQNVTLSCEQNLNHDAMYWYRQDPGQGLRLIYYSQIVNDFQKGDIAEGYSVSREKKESFPLTVTSAQKNPTAFYLCASSIDSTPVLRTAGELFFGEGSRLTVL.